This entry is about one TCR beta chain. Antigen unknown. Using its own MiXCR run on the RT-PCR reads, TCRdb lists one record per CDR3 protein. The data show more than 450,000 distinct CDR3 sequences, with about 8% seen just once and about an eighth held by the top ten. The data were obtained in a study of response to subunit inactivated influenza vaccine. Study-level results: Few new T cells, the authors suggested, are recruited by each seasonal influenza vaccination.

Germline CDR1 and CDR2: SQVTM and ANQGSEA. The CDR3 is 12 amino acids. The V segment lost 7 bases and the J segment 6 bases; nucleotides outside the gene matches: 7. The specimen comprised PBMCs from blood, sampled less than 30 months after vaccination. This receptor was obtained from a man aged 50-75 years who received an inactivated influenza vaccine. The J gene is TRBJ1-2, the V gene TRBV29-1, with TRBD1 matching 8 bases. The CDR3 loop reads CSAARGLDGYTF. The CDR3 nucleotides read TGCAGCGCCGCCAGGGGGCTGGATGGCTACACCTTC.